The present entry profiles one T cell receptor (beta chain) with its context. Antigen: not known. There were only Caucasian adults among the donors, and all lived in Nashville, Tennessee. Sequenced by immunoSEQ multiplex PCR; TCRdb stores in-frame clones only, minus some. The sample records fewer than 1.8 million clones, approximately 98.5% being singletons. This record comes from a study of shared clonotypes between healthy human individuals. From germline, CDR1 is WNHNN and CDR2 SYGVQD (reference sequence). V lost 4 bases and J lost 1, with 10 bases in between. The CDR3 is made up of 14 amino acids. Study-wide points: Generation probabilities were higher for clonotypes shared across all four sorted-subset donors than for unshared ones.

The TCR sequence derives from a man aged 25 to 40 in good health. The chain couples TRBV10-1 to TRBJ1-1; D uncertain. Sequenced material: naive CD4+ T cells sorted from blood. Regarding subset: CD45RA+ positively selected. The CDR3 loop reads CASSGGLTNTEAFF. The CDR3 nucleotides read TGCGCCAGCAGTGGTGGACTCACGAACACTGAAGCTTTCTTT.